Reported below is one T cell receptor (beta chain). These data come from a study of T cells in tuberculosis. The CDR3 contains 14 residues. Germline V gene data show CDR1 as SGHRS and CDR2 as YFSETQ. Trimming cost V 4 bases and J 6 bases, with 16 bases left between them. Using immunoSEQ multiplex PCR, the repertoire was profiled, and TCRdb retains in-frame clones only, with some absent. The sample contains 35,000 to 45,000 clones, roughly 94% of which appear only once. This receptor was obtained from a donor aged 10-35 years with latent tuberculosis or without tuberculosis infection. Some clones in this sample may be carry-over from other donors' samples. The rearrangement joins TRBV5-1 to TRBJ2-5, with D tentatively TRBD2 (6 bases). Sequenced sample: PBMCs. The CDR3: CASSTGEAAQTQYF. The CDR3 region has the DNA TGCGCCAGCAGCACGGGAGAGGCAGCGCAGACCCAGTACTTC.